This entry lists 20 T cell receptor beta chains sequenced from one sample in a study of blood T cell repertoires in COVID-19. TCRdb keeps only in-frame clones here, not all; method: immunoSEQ multiplex PCR. The sample contains 150,000 or so clones, nearly 80% of which appear only once. The sequenced sample was peripheral blood. The receptors were sampled from a man of 80 years or more with acute or convalescent COVID-19.

The V gene is TRBV25-1, the J gene TRBJ2-1; D might be TRBD1 (5 bases). Germline CDR1 MGHDK, CDR2 SYGVNS. This CDR3 comprises 15 residues. Deletions cut 1 base from V and 4 bases from J, with 11 bases between. CDR3 nucleotide sequence: TGTGCCAGCAGTGAATCGGCAGGGTGGTACAATGAGCAGTTCTTC. Residues: CASSESAGWYNEQFF.

This clone was seen ten or more times. V usage is TRBV12-3 or TRBV12-4 and J usage is TRBJ2-7; the D is unclear. The CDR3 extends over 13 amino acids. Trimming cost V 7 bases and J 6 bases, with 16 bases left between them. CDR3 protein: CASTTNMNLEQYF. CDR3 sequence (DNA): TGTGCCAGCACCACAAACATGAACCTCGAGCAGTACTTC.

A few counts support this clone. The V and J genes are TRBV15 and TRBJ1-1; 9 nucleotides match TRBD1. This CDR3 comprises 17 residues. Germline lookup yields CDR1 LNHNV and CDR2 YYDKDF (reference sequence). V lost 0 bases, J lost 7 bases, and 12 bases stayed unmatched. The CDR3 loop reads CATSRDWAGQGFIEAFF. The CDR3 DNA reads as TGTGCCACCAGCAGAGATTGGGCGGGACAGGGCTTCATTGAAGCTTTCTTT.

This clone was observed once. The J gene is TRBJ2-3, the V gene TRBV5-6; the D gene is possibly TRBD1 (5 bases). CDR1 and CDR2 from the germline V gene are SGHDT and YYEEEE. Trimming left V 1 base short and J 2 bases short, with 8 bases between. The CDR3 length is 14 residues. CDR3 in amino acids: CASSLSRDTDTQYF. The DNA for the CDR3 is TGTGCCAGCAGCTTGTCCAGGGACACAGATACGCAGTATTTT.

The CDR3 protein is CASSYRANQPQHF. The CDR3 coding sequence is TGTGCCAGCAGTTACAGGGCCAATCAGCCCCAGCATTTT. The chain joins TRBV27 to TRBJ1-5; D possibly corresponds to TRBD1 (6 bases). V dropped 4 bases and J dropped 3 bases, with 7 bases sitting between them. Germline values: CDR1 MNHEY, CDR2 SMNVEV (reference sequence). The CDR3 is made up of 13 amino acids.

This sequence joins TRBV9 and TRBJ2-3; 8 bases line up with TRBD2. CDR3 length: 15 amino acids. Losses at the gene ends were 0 bases for V and 10 bases for J; bases not matched to a gene: 10. Germline V lookup: CDR1 SGDLS, CDR2 YYNGEE. CDR3: CASSVAASGGRSQYF. DNA of the CDR3: TGTGCCAGCAGCGTAGCAGCCAGCGGGGGCCGATCGCAGTATTTT. The entire variable domain, with the rest obtained from reference TRBV9 and TRBJ2-3, is as follows: DSGVTQTPKHLITATGQRVTLRCSPRSGDLSVYWYQQSLDQGLQFLIQYYNGEERAKGNILERFSAQQFPDLHSELNLSSLELGDSALYFCASSVAASGGRSQYFGPGTRLTVL.

The V gene is TRBV9, the J gene TRBJ1-3; maybe TRBD1 (5 bases). The germline V and J ends were trimmed by 0 bases and 4 bases, with 14 bases remaining between them. The CDR3 covers 16 residues. Germline V gene sequence: CDR1 SGDLS, CDR2 YYNGEE. The CDR3, as DNA: TGTGCCAGCAGCGTAGCAGATCGGGGGTGGGGAAACACCATATATTTT. Protein product: CASSVADRGWGNTIYF.

The rearrangement joins TRBV6-2 or TRBV6-3 to TRBJ2-5; no definite D call. Germline V gene sequence: CDR1 MNHEY, CDR2 SVGEGT. The V gene lost 2 bases and the J gene lost 1 base, with 5 bases spanning the gap. The CDR3 is made up of 13 amino acids. CDR3 residues: CASSYRVQETQYF. In DNA, the CDR3 is TGTGCCAGCAGTTACCGTGTCCAAGAGACCCAGTACTTC.

The chain couples TRBV6-5 to TRBJ2-3; D might be TRBD2 (6 bases). Germline V gene sequence: CDR1 MNHEY, CDR2 SVGAGI. The CDR3 covers 15 residues. Trimming stripped 4 bases from V and 6 bases from J, with 17 bases between. The CDR3 loop reads CASSSGGLGQDTQYF. In DNA form, the CDR3 reads TGTGCCAGCAGTTCAGGAGGGTTGGGGCAGGATACGCAGTATTTT.

J is TRBJ1-4 and V is TRBV7-8, with 8 nucleotides matching TRBD1. V lost 4 bases and J lost 7; bases outside the gene matches: 8. CDR3 size: 15 residues. The germline V gene encodes CDR1 SGHVS and CDR2 FQNEAQ. CDR3 loop: CASSSAGQGGEKLFF. CDR3 coding DNA: TGTGCCAGCAGCTCCGCCGGACAGGGAGGTGAAAAACTGTTTTTT.

The J gene is TRBJ1-4, the V gene TRBV5-4; a weak D match, TRBD1 (6 bases). The CDR3 spans 16 residues. CDR1 is SGHNT and CDR2 is YYREEE in the germline V gene (reference sequence). V dropped 5 bases and J dropped 0 bases, with 14 bases sitting between them. For the CDR3, the DNA is TGTGCCAGCAGTTCGGGGGGCGGGGCAACTAATGAAAAACTGTTTTTT. It is translated as CASSSGGGATNEKLFF.

The chain has TRBV25-1 and TRBJ1-1; D is uncertain. Per germline, CDR1 MGHDK and CDR2 SYGVNS. The V end lost 6 bases, the J end lost 2 bases, and 19 bases lay between the germline ends. This CDR3 region has 16 residues. As DNA, the CDR3 is TGTGCCAGCAGCGCATACGAGGGTGGGCTCAACACTGAAGCTTTCTTT. As protein: CASSAYEGGLNTEAFF.

This chain connects TRBV20-1 to TRBJ2-1; unclear D gene. V shed 3 bases and J shed 7 bases, with 4 bases lying between them. Germline V gives CDR1 DFQATT, CDR2 SNEGSKA (reference sequence). This CDR3 has 10 residues. The CDR3 protein is CSASHNEQFF. The CDR3, as DNA: TGCAGTGCTAGTCATAATGAGCAGTTCTTC.

J is TRBJ2-1 and V is TRBV2, with D possibly matching TRBD2 (5 bases). Germline CDR1 SNHLY, CDR2 FYNNEI. The length of the CDR3 is 13 residues. V was cut by 7 bases and J by 6 bases, with 13 bases left in between. CDR3 DNA sequence: TGTGCCAGCAATATCGGGGTTGGCAATGAGCAGTTCTTC. This codes for CASNIGVGNEQFF.

This clone was found a few times. The chain uses TRBV28 and TRBJ1-2; a weak D match, TRBD1 (6 bases). Germline CDR1 reads MDHEN; CDR2 reads SYDVKM. The V and J ends lost 1 base and 8 bases respectively, with 17 bases between them. The CDR3 totals 15 residues. The CDR3 nucleotides read TGTGCCAGCAGTTTATTCCCAGGGGCCTCTGGAGGCTACACCTTC. Translation gives CASSLFPGASGGYTF.

The gene calls are TRBV2 and TRBJ1-2; D is uncertain. The CDR3 sequence is 13 residues long. CDR1 is SNHLY and CDR2 is FYNNEI in the germline V gene. The V and J ends lost 6 bases and 5 bases respectively, with 13 bases between them. CDR3 DNA sequence: TGTGCCAGCAGCCCATTCATGGAGTATGGCTACACCTTC. Translating gives CASSPFMEYGYTF. Together with reference TRBV2 and TRBJ1-2, the CDR3 gives the full variable domain: EPEVTQTPSHQVTQMGQEVILRCVPISNHLYFYWYRQILGQKVEFLVSFYNNEISEKSEIFDDQFSVERPDGSNFTLKIRSTKLEDSAMYFCASSPFMEYGYTFGSGTRLTVV.

The chain carries TRBV14 and TRBJ2-1; TRBD2 might be the D (7 bases). V gave up 3 bases and J gave up 8 bases, with 20 bases separating them. Germline CDR1 SGHDN, CDR2 FVKESK. The length of the CDR3 is 16 residues. As DNA, the CDR3 is TGTGCCAGCAGCCATCGTGGTACGGGGGGCATTGATGAGCAGTTCTTC. Translation: CASSHRGTGGIDEQFF.

V and J are TRBV5-5 and TRBJ2-7; 9 bases are a match to TRBD1. The V and J ends lost 4 bases and 2 bases, in that order; junction bases with no gene match: 10. CDR3 length equals 16 residues. Germline V lookup: CDR1 SGHKS, CDR2 YYEKEE (reference sequence). The CDR3 loop reads CASSRDAGQGAYEQYF. CDR3 sequence (DNA): TGTGCCAGCAGCAGGGATGCGGGACAGGGTGCCTACGAGCAGTACTTC.

This chain connects TRBV5-1 to TRBJ1-1; no clear D gene. Per the germline V gene, CDR1 is SGHRS and CDR2 is YFSETQ. The CDR3 loop spans 14 amino acids. Trimming stripped 4 bases from V and 5 bases from J, with 15 bases between. DNA of the CDR3: TGCGCCAGCAGCCCGGGCGTTGGGAGAACTGAAGCTTTCTTT. Its translation is CASSPGVGRTEAFF.

The chain recombines TRBV4-3 with TRBJ1-6; D remains ambiguous. The CDR3 runs to 15 residues. V was shortened by 0 bases and J by 7 bases, with 10 bases between the two germline ends. Germline V gene sequence: CDR1 LGHNA, CDR2 YSLEER. The chain's CDR3 is CASSQDEGWNSPLHF. CDR3 sequence (DNA): TGCGCCAGCAGCCAAGATGAGGGTTGGAATTCACCCCTCCACTTT.